This is a list of T cell receptor beta chains from one sample in a study of identical twins. Each CDR3 protein gets one entry after TCRdb re-called the 5' RACE reads with MiXCR. The repertoire holds approximately 590,000 distinct CDR3 sequences, with more than 9% as singletons. The same sample was also used in a study of yellow fever vaccine responses in identical twins.

The sequenced material came from PBMCs. Source of these receptors: a woman aged 18-29 years in good health. Each CDR3 is given with its conserved first and last residue. The order of the fields is D gene, V gene, J gene, clone size, CDR3 protein, CDR3 DNA. D genes are given only for firm matches. Clone size is stated in some rows and not others, as once, few, many or a class when expanded.

.	TRBV7-8	TRBJ2-7	many	CASSFGDAPSYEQYF	TGTGCCAGCAGCTTTGGGGACGCGCCTTCCTACGAGCAGTACTTC
TRBD2	TRBV5-6	TRBJ2-1	many	CASNKKTSVGYNEQFF	TGTGCCAGCAACAAAAAGACTAGCGTGGGCTACAATGAGCAGTTCTTC
.	TRBV19	TRBJ2-7	few	CASSADKTRLIGEQYF	TGTGCCAGTAGTGCCGACAAGACCCGCCTGATAGGAGAGCAGTACTTC
TRBD1	TRBV7-2	TRBJ1-6	many	CASSGQGISPLHF	TGTGCCAGCAGCGGACAGGGGATTTCACCCCTCCACTTT
.	TRBV5-1	TRBJ2-5	.	CASSATGRYQETQYF	TGCGCCAGCAGCGCGACAGGGAGGTACCAAGAGACCCAGTACTTC
TRBD2	TRBV20-1	TRBJ2-1	.	CSARDFRTSGNNEQFF	TGCAGTGCTAGAGATTTTCGGACTAGCGGAAACAATGAGCAGTTCTTC
.	TRBV7-8	TRBJ2-7	many	CASSFGGLAGYEQYF	TGTGCCAGCAGCTTCGGGGGGCTAGCTGGGTACGAGCAGTACTTC
TRBD2	TRBV7-6	TRBJ2-3	.	CASSLLDIVGGGSTDTQYF	TGTGCCAGCAGCTTATTAGATATTGTTGGCGGGGGGAGCACAGATACGCAGTATTTT
TRBD1	TRBV20-1	TRBJ2-7	.	CSAIMDRGRLYEQYF	TGCAGTGCTATAATGGACAGGGGGAGGCTCTACGAGCAGTACTTC
.	TRBV27	TRBJ2-6	.	CASSLSPTPGANVLTF	TGTGCCAGCAGTTTATCGCCCACCCCTGGGGCCAACGTCCTGACTTTC
.	TRBV29-1	TRBJ2-7	.	CSVLQLTAQYF	TGCAGCGTTCTACAGCTTACGGCGCAGTACTTC
TRBD1	TRBV20-1	TRBJ2-7	.	CSAKTGERSYEQYF	TGCAGTGCTAAGACAGGGGAACGATCCTACGAGCAGTACTTC